This TCR beta chain was sequenced for a study of graft-versus-host responses after intestinal transplantation. Study summary: Isolated intestinal, liver-intestinal, or multivisceral transplants had been given to the recipients. The study gave all recipients anti-thymocyte globulin induction, then tacrolimus and steroids for about 3 years. General study findings and limits: Allografts of one patient group, those with graft-donor T cell macrochimerism, had high graft-versus-host to host-versus-graft clonal ratios. Recipient marrow harbored GvH clones, some of which surfaced first in ileum or blood.

The germline V gene encodes CDR1 SGDLS and CDR2 YYNGEE. V lost 6 bases to trimming and J lost 6 bases, with 12 bases between them. This CDR3 is 12 amino acids long. Here immunoSEQ multiplex PCR was the method, and the copy in TCRdb shows in-frame clones only, minus some. The sample shows 65,000 to 100,000 clones, 85% to 95% of them seen only once. As concerns this clone: What it recognizes is unknown.

The clonotype was recovered from a human donor who was the organ donor for an intestinal transplant. J is TRBJ1-2 and V is TRBV9; perhaps TRBD1 as D (5 bases). This sample comprised unstimulated CD8+ T cells sorted from spleen or lymph node cells, obtained before transplant. The CDR3 here is CASKEGRDGYTF. The CDR3 DNA is TGTGCCAGCAAAGAAGGCAGGGATGGCTACACCTTC.